Reported below is one T cell receptor (beta chain). As yet, its antigen is unknown. All of the donors were Caucasians in good health. This sample is drawn from a study of identical twins. Study-wide results and caveats: The presence of invariant MAIT and iNKT cells could partly confound analyses of zero-insertion sequences. Beta clonotypes that were abundant in cord blood contained fewer insertions, a pattern absent from memory repertoires.

TCRdb fed the 5' RACE reads into MiXCR, producing one record per CDR3 protein. The sample records about 530,000 distinct CDR3 sequences, over 12% being singletons. The same data also went into a second study, on yellow fever vaccine responses in identical twins.

This clonotype was sampled from a young woman in good health. Specimen: CD4+ T cells sorted from blood.

CDR3 protein: CASSGSVGVMSTEAFF. The CDR3 nucleotides read TGTGCCAGCAGTGGCTCGGTAGGAGTAATGAGCACTGAAGCTTTCTTT. The chain couples TRBV2 to TRBJ1-1; D gene ambiguous. Germline CDR1 is SNHLY and CDR2 is FYNNEI. The CDR3 covers 16 residues. V lost 4 bases and J 4 bases, leaving 19 bases between the germline ends.